What follows is one TCR beta chain and its context. The V and J ends lost 0 bases and 0 bases respectively, with 12 bases between them. Germline assignment: CDR1 LGHNA and CDR2 YNFKEQ. This CDR3 region has 17 residues. This sample stems from a study of blood T cell repertoires in COVID-19. Grouping used clinical history reported by participants in a survey and questionnaire. In the original analysis: Reference gene primer amplification yielded estimated nucleated cell counts. This table comes from immunoSEQ multiplex PCR, and its TCRdb copy is limited to in-frame clones, with some not included. V, J and clone size reflect that table, while D and trimming were determined from the DNA. The profile shows 110,000 to 150,000 clones, over 80% of them singletons.

The clonotype originates from a woman aged 40 to 50 who had recovered from COVID-19. The J gene is TRBJ1-3, the V gene TRBV4-2; D gene unclear. The sequencing sample was made of PBMCs or T cells enriched from blood (not recorded which). The CDR3 DNA follows: TGTGCCAGCAGCCAAGATTTCACAGTGAGCTCTGGAAACACCATATATTTT. Translation gives CASSQDFTVSSGNTIYF.